Listed below are T cell receptor beta chains from one sample, sequenced in a study of blood T cell repertoires in COVID-19. Here immunoSEQ multiplex PCR was the method, and the copy in TCRdb shows in-frame clones only, minus some. The table lists over 200,000 clones, 84% of them singletons. Sequenced: PBMCs or T cells enriched from blood (not recorded which). All receptors derive from a man aged 60 to 69 who had recovered from COVID-19. CDR3s include the opening cysteine and the closing phenylalanine or tryptophan. D genes are given only for firm matches. Where a row states a size, it is once, few, many or the class of an expanded clone; other rows omit it.

>NA|TRBD2|16|TRBJ2-1|TRBV7-3
TGTGCCAGCAGCATTCAGCGGGGGCCTCCGTACAATGAGCAGTTCTTC
CASSIQRGPPYNEQFF
>once|NA|12|TRBJ1-1|TRBV6-5
TGTGCCAGCAGGCGAGGCGGCACTGAAGCTTTCTTT
CASRRGGTEAFF
>NA|NA|14|TRBJ2-1|TRBV10-3
TGTGCCATCAGTGAGTCGAGCGACTCCAATGAGCAGTTCTTC
CAISESSDSNEQFF
>NA|NA|15|TRBJ1-1|TRBV4-2
TGTGCCAGCAGCCAAAGGGGGGGAGAGAACACTGAAGCTTTCTTT
CASSQRGGENTEAFF
>NA|NA|13|TRBJ2-1|TRBV10-1
TGCGCCAGCAGTCCCAGCAGGGGCAATGAGCAGTTCTTC
CASSPSRGNEQFF
>NA|TRBD1|14|TRBJ2-5|TRBV5-1
TGCGCCAGCAGTTGGGATACAGGGGATGAGACCCAGTACTTC
CASSWDTGDETQYF
>NA|NA|15|TRBJ2-7|TRBV18
TGTGCCAGCTCACCACTACAGGTGGGCGGAGACGAGCAGTACTTC
CASSPLQVGGDEQYF
>NA|NA|13|TRBJ1-1|TRBV24-1
TGTGCCACCAGTCCAGGGACTAACACTGAAGCTTTCTTT
CATSPGTNTEAFF
>NA|TRBD1|15|TRBJ2-7|TRBV5-1
TGCGCCAGCAGCCCGGAGGGGACAGGGATCCGAGAGCAGTACTTC
CASSPEGTGIREQYF
>NA|TRBD1|13|TRBJ1-2|TRBV27
TGTGCCAGCAGTGCAAGGACAGGGGGTGGCTACACCTTC
CASSARTGGGYTF
>NA|NA|15|TRBJ1-1|TRBV6-5
TGTGCCAGCAGTTACTCGGCAGGGGTGGGCACTGAAGCTTTCTTT
CASSYSAGVGTEAFF
>NA|NA|14|TRBJ2-7|TRBV6-2/TRBV6-3
TGTGCCAGCAGTAACCCGACAGGTCTCTACGAGCAGTACTTC
CASSNPTGLYEQYF
>NA|NA|16|TRBJ1-1|TRBV11-2
TGTGCCAGCTCGGATCTGGCGGCCCCACCGACCACTGAAGCTTTCTTT
CASSDLAAPPTTEAFF
>NA|TRBD2|16|TRBJ2-5|TRBV3-1/TRBV3-2
TGTGCCAGCAGCCAAGTATCCGGGGGGGAGTTGAAGACCCAGTACTTC
CASSQVSGGELKTQYF
>NA|TRBD1|15|TRBJ1-2|TRBV9
TGTGCCAGCAGCGTAGCACAGGGGGCTAACTATGGCTACACCTTC
CASSVAQGANYGYTF
>NA|NA|15|TRBJ2-4|TRBV7-2
TGTGCCAGCAGCTTCAGATCGGGGGGCCAAAACATTCAGTACTTC
CASSFRSGGQNIQYF
>NA|NA|15|TRBJ1-5|TRBV15
TGTGCCACCAGCAGAGGCAGGGGAGAGAATCAGCCCCAGCATTTT
CATSRGRGENQPQHF
>NA|NA|14|TRBJ2-1|TRBV5-1
TGCGCCAGCAGCTTGGCCATGGGGGCGAATGAGCAGTTCTTC
CASSLAMGANEQFF
>NA|TRBD1|16|TRBJ1-4|TRBV9
TGTGCCAGCAGCCCCCGGACAGGGGGGACTAATGAAAAACTGTTTTTT
CASSPRTGGTNEKLFF
>NA|NA|15|TRBJ2-3|TRBV7-3
TGTGCCAGCAGCTTAGGCGGGTCCGGCACAGATACGCAGTATTTT
CASSLGGSGTDTQYF
>NA|NA|14|TRBJ1-1|TRBV18
TGTGCCAGCGAACCCAGGGTCGGGAACACTGAAGCTTTCTTT
CASEPRVGNTEAFF
>NA|TRBD1|16|TRBJ1-5|TRBV7-3
TGTGCCAGCAGCTTAACGGCAGGGGGCAAGGATCAGCCCCAGCATTTT
CASSLTAGGKDQPQHF
>NA|NA|14|TRBJ1-3|TRBV7-9
TGTGCCAGCAGCCCGACAGTCTCTGGAAACACCATATATTTT
CASSPTVSGNTIYF
>NA|NA|12|TRBJ1-1|TRBV18
TGTGCCAGCTCAAAAGACAGCGCTGAAGCTTTCTTT
CASSKDSAEAFF
>NA|NA|15|TRBJ1-3|TRBV18
TGTGCCAGCTCACGGACAGCCTCCTCTGGAAACACCATATATTTT
CASSRTASSGNTIYF
>NA|TRBD1|16|TRBJ1-6|TRBV7-6
TGTGCCAGCAGCTTAGTGGAGACAGGGGAAAATTCACCCCTCCACTTT
CASSLVETGENSPLHF
>NA|NA|15|TRBJ1-1|TRBV6-6
TGTGCCAGCATCCGCACCCTTACAGGGAACACTGAAGCTTTCTTT
CASIRTLTGNTEAFF
>once|TRBD1|12|TRBJ1-1|TRBV9
TGTGCCAGCGGACAGGGGAACACTGAAGCTTTCTTT
CASGQGNTEAFF
>NA|TRBD2|15|TRBJ2-5|TRBV10-2
TGCGCCAGCAGCCCCGCGAGCGGGGGGCAAGAGACCCAGTACTTC
CASSPASGGQETQYF
>NA|NA|15|TRBJ1-1|TRBV7-9
TGTGCCAGCAGCTTATTCAGAGGGCAGGGGACTGAAGCTTTCTTT
CASSLFRGQGTEAFF
>NA|NA|14|TRBJ2-5|TRBV6-6
TGTGCCAGCAGAGTTTCGGACAACCAAGAGACCCAGTACTTC
CASRVSDNQETQYF
>NA|NA|17|TRBJ1-3|TRBV4-3
TGCGCCAGCAGCCAGGGGCGGGGGGTAGGCGCTGGAAACACCATATATTTT
CASSQGRGVGAGNTIYF
>NA|TRBD1|14|TRBJ2-1|TRBV6-4
TGTGCCAGCAGTGACACGGACAGGGCCAATGAGCAGTTCTTC
CASSDTDRANEQFF